This TCR beta chain was found in a study of T cell responses to AZD1222 COVID-19 vaccine. About the research overall: Pooled together were second doses at about 4 or about 12 weeks. Notes on the study in general: Nearly half of the spike-specific TCRs reportedly recognize variant regions that carry no mutations.

This clone was seen only once. The antigen remains unidentified. The assay was immunoSEQ multiplex PCR, and TCRdb's table has in-frame clones only and misses some. This sample carries approximately 73,000 clones, roughly four fifths of them seen once, and the ten largest clones take about 3.1%. Trimming pared 2 bases from V and 2 bases from J, leaving 12 bases between. Germline CDR1 and CDR2: SGHRS and YFSETQ. The CDR3 runs to 15 residues. The receptor was derived from an adult in good health. The chain links TRBV5-1 to TRBJ2-3; D is perhaps TRBD2 (6 bases). Sample: peripheral blood, taken on day 0 of AZD1222 vaccination. The CDR3 DNA is TGCGCCAGCAGCTTAAGTGGGGGGTACACAGATACGCAGTATTTT. As protein: CASSLSGGYTDTQYF.